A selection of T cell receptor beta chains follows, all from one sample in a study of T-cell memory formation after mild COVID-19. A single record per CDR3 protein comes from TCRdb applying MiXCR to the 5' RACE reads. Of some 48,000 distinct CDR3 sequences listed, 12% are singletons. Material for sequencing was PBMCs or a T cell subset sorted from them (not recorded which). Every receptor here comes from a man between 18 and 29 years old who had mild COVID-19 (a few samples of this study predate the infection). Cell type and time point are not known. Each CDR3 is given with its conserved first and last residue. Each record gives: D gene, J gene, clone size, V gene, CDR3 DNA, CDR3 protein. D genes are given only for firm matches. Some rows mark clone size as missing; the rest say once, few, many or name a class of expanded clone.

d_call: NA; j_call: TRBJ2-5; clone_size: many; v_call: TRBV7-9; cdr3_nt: TGTGCCAGCAGCCTCTTGACAGGCCAACCCATCCAAGAGACCCAGTACTTC; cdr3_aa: CASSLLTGQPIQETQYF
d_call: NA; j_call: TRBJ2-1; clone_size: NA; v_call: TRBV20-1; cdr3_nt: TGCAGTGCTTACCCCCCGGGGCTTGCCTACAATGAGCAGTTCTTC; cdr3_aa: CSAYPPGLAYNEQFF
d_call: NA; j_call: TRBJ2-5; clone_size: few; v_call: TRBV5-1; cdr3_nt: TGCGCCAGCAGCTTGAATGGGGAGACCCAGTACTTC; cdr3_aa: CASSLNGETQYF
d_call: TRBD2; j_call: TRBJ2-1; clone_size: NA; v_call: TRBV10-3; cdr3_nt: TGTGCCATCAGTACGACTAGCGGGGGGGCCGGTGAGCAGTTCTTC; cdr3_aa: CAISTTSGGAGEQFF
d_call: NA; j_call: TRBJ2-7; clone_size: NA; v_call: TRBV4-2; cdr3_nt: TGTGCCAGCAGCCAAGATGGAGAGTCCGGTTTCGTCTACGAGCAGTACTTC; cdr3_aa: CASSQDGESGFVYEQYF
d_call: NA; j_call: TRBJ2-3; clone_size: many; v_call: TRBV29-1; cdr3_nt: TGCAGCGTTGAGGGGCAGACAGATACGCAGTATTTT; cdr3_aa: CSVEGQTDTQYF
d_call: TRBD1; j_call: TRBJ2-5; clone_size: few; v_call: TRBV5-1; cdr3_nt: TGCGCCAGCAGTTCGCCCCGGACAGGACAAGAGACCCAGTACTTC; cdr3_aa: CASSSPRTGQETQYF
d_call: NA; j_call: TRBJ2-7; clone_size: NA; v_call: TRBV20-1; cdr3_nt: TGCAGTGCTAGCAGGGCAACTTACGAGCAGTACTTC; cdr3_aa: CSASRATYEQYF
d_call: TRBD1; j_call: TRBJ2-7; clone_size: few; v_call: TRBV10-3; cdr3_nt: TGTGCCATCAGGAGGACAGGAGCCTACGAGCAGTACTTC; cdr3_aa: CAIRRTGAYEQYF
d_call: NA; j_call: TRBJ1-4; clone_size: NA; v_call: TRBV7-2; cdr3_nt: TGTGCCAGCAGCTTAGTGCGGCAGGGAGGCGAAAAACTGTTTTTT; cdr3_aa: CASSLVRQGGEKLFF
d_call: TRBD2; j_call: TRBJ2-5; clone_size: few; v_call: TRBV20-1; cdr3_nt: TGCAGTGCCAAACTAGCGGGGACGGAGACCCAGTACTTC; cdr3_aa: CSAKLAGTETQYF
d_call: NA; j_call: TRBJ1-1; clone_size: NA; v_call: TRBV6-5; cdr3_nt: TGTGCCAGCAATGCTAAGATGGGGGACACTGAAGCTTTCTTT; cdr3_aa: CASNAKMGDTEAFF
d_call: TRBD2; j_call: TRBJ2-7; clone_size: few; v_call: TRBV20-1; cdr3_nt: TGCAGTGCGAGAGCCGGGACTAGCTTATACGAGCAGTACTTC; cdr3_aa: CSARAGTSLYEQYF
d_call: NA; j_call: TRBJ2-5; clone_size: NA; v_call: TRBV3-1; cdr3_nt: TGTGCCAGCAGCCAAGAGGGAAGGCGGGAGACCCAGTACTTC; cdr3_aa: CASSQEGRRETQYF
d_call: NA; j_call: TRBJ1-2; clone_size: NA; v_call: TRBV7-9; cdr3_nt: TGTGCCAGCAGCTTAGGACAAAACTATGGCTACACCTTC; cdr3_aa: CASSLGQNYGYTF
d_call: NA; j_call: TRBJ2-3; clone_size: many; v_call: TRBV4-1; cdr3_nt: TGCGCCAGCAGCCAAGATCCCCCCGCAGATACGCAGTATTTT; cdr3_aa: CASSQDPPADTQYF
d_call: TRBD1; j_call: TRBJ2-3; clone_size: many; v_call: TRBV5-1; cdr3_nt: TGCGCCAGCAGGCGCCGAACAGGGGATGCAGATACGCAGTATTTT; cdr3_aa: CASRRRTGDADTQYF
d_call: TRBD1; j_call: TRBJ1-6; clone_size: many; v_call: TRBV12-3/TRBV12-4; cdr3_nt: TGTGCCAGCAGGGCCGGAGGGGGCGAGGATTCACCCCTCCACTTT; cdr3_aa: CASRAGGGEDSPLHF
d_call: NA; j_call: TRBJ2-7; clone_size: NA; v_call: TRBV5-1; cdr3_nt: TGCGCCAGCAGCGCCACATTCTACGAGCAGTACTTC; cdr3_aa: CASSATFYEQYF
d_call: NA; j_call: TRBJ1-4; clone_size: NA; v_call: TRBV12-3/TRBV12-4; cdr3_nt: TGTGCCAGCAGTTTGACAGCAACTAATGAAAAACTGTTTTTT; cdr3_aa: CASSLTATNEKLFF
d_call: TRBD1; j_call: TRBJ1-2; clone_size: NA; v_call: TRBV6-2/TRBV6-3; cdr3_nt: TGTGCCAGCACGGGGACAGCTTATGGCTACACCTTC; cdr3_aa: CASTGTAYGYTF
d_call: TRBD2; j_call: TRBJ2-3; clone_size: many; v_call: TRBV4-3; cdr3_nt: TGCGCCAGCAGCCAAGTCATGAAGCGGGGGTTTGCAGATACGCAGTATTTT; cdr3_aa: CASSQVMKRGFADTQYF
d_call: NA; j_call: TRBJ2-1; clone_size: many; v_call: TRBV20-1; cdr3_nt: TGCAGTGCTAACAGCCCCAGGTCGGAATCGAATGAGCAGTTCTTC; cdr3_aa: CSANSPRSESNEQFF
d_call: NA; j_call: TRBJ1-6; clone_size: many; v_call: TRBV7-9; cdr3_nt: TGTGCCAGCAGCTCCTGGACCGGGTCACCCCTCCACTTT; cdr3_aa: CASSSWTGSPLHF
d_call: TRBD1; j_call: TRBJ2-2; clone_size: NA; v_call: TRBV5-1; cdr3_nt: TGCGCCAGCAGCGGGGACAGGGGGGCGAACACCGGGGAGCTGTTTTTT; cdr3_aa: CASSGDRGANTGELFF
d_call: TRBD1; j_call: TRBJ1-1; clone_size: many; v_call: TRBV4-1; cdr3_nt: TGCGCCAGCAGCCACCCGGACAGGCTGAGCACTGAAGCTTTCTTT; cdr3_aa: CASSHPDRLSTEAFF
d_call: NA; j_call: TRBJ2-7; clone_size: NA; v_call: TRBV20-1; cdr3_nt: TGCAGTGCTAGTAAAGGGCGCGGCTACGAGCAGTACTTC; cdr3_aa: CSASKGRGYEQYF
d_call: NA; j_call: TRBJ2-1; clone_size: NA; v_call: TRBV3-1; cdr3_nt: TGTGCCAGCAGCCAAGATGCGGGGAATGAGCAGTTCTTC; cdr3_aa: CASSQDAGNEQFF
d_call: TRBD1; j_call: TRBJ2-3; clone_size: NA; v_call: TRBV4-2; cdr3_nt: TGTGCCAGCAGCCAAGAAAGGGGGCATAACGGAGGCCTCACAGATACGCAGTATTTT; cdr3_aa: CASSQERGHNGGLTDTQYF
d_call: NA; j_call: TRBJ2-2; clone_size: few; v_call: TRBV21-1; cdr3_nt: TGTGCCAGCAGCAACTCGACAGCTACCGGGGAGCTGTTTTTT; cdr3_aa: CASSNSTATGELFF
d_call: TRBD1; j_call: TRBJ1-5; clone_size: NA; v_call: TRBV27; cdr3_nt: TGTGCCAGCGGTTCACAGGGGAATCAGCCCCAGCATTTT; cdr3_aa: CASGSQGNQPQHF
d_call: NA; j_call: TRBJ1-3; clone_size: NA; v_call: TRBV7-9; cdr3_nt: TGTGCCAGCAGCTCCAGTACGGAAGCTGTAGGAAACACCATATATTTT; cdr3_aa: CASSSSTEAVGNTIYF
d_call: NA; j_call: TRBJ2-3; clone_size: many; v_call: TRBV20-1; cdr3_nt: TGCAGTGCTAGCTTACCCCCGGATACGCAGTATTTT; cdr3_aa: CSASLPPDTQYF
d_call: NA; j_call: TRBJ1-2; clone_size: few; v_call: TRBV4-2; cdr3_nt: TGTGCCAGCAGCCAAGGAGAGGGCCAGGCGATGAATGGCTACACCTTC; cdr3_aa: CASSQGEGQAMNGYTF
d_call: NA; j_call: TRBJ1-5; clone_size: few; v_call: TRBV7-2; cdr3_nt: TGTGCCAGCAGCGTTAGCAATCAGCCCCAGCATTTT; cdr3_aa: CASSVSNQPQHF